This TCR beta chain came from a study of cytomegalovirus exposure and HLA in healthy donors. The study's findings and limits: Cytomegalovirus status was reportedly diagnosed by the classifier with high sensitivity and specificity. Earlier findings revealed that most TCR beta V segments proved productive either about 87% or about 30% of the time. Some public TCRs appeared in many individuals, while most sequences were rare. TCR beta V- and J-gene trimming was later associated with a missense DCLRE1C variant.

Germline lookup yields CDR1 KGHSH and CDR2 LQKENI. The CDR3 sequence is 14 residues long. Trimming removed 4 bases from V and 4 bases from J, with 13 bases in between. The PCR contained 60 Vbeta and 13 Jbeta primers. The data were produced by immunoSEQ multiplex PCR, yet TCRdb's version contains in-frame clones alone and is incomplete. The sample records more than 150,000 clones, roughly 75% being singletons. A word on this clone: The antigen is undetermined.

The origin of this receptor is a woman in her twenties or thirties in good health and CMV-seronegative. The chain has TRBV18 and TRBJ1-1; perhaps TRBD1 as D (5 bases). The sequenced material came from PBMCs. The CDR3 is CASSRTNLGTEAFF. CDR3 bases: TGTGCCAGCTCACGGACAAATCTGGGCACTGAAGCTTTCTTT.